The clone carrying this T cell receptor beta chain appeared once. During colonoscopy, one to two rectal pinch biopsies were collected. The data are from a study of pediatric ulcerative colitis. Generated by immunoSEQ multiplex PCR, the TCRdb table keeps only in-frame clones and is missing some. The sample holds around 36,000 clones, roughly 81% seen once. The CDR3 loop spans 11 amino acids. CDR1 and CDR2 (germline): MNHNS, SASEGT. Deletions cut 4 bases from V and 4 bases from J, with 5 bases between. This receptor was identified in a boy under 18 with mild ulcerative colitis. V gene TRBV6-1 combines with J gene TRBJ2-7; the D is unclear. Input material: gut tissue. The CDR3 coding sequence is TGTGCCAGCAGTGTAATGTACGAGCAGTACTTC. It codes for CASSVMYEQYF.